This TCR beta chain emerged from a study of preoperative IRX-2 immunotherapy in early breast cancer. The treatment was: preoperative locoregional IRX-2 cytokine immunotherapy. Samples came from a phase Ib trial of preoperative locoregional IRX-2 cytokine immunotherapy. The table came from immunoSEQ multiplex PCR; TCRdb's copy has only in-frame clones and leaves some out. The table shows roughly 26,000 clones, with 70% to 90% occurring only once. Germline V CDR1 and CDR2: SGHDN, FVKESK. This CDR3 is 16 amino acids long. The V segment lost 4 bases and the J segment 3 bases; nucleotides outside the gene matches: 9.

The TCR originated in a human donor with breast cancer. V and J are TRBV14 and TRBJ2-1, with 7 bases that match TRBD2. The sample in question was lymph node tissue, obtained after IRX-2 immunotherapy. The chain's CDR3 is CASSPIAGTYYNEQFF. CDR3 nucleotides: TGTGCCAGCAGCCCCATAGCGGGCACCTACTACAATGAGCAGTTCTTC.